The clone carrying this T cell receptor beta chain was counted only a few times. No antigen is known for it. The CDR3 contains 18 residues. Germline CDR1 is LNHNV and CDR2 is YYDKDF (reference sequence). The junction had 5 bases not matched to a gene; V was cut back by 1 base and J by 3 bases. This sample was taken from a study of post-analysis software for immune sequencing data. Study results and limitations: Patients showed TRBV5-6, TRBV5-1 and TRBV20-1 among five TRBV segments more frequent than in controls. The study found significantly lower normalized Chao1 diversity in multiple sclerosis patients than in controls.

Unique molecular identifiers had been added to the TCR beta cDNA libraries. Between roughly 1 and 11 million T cells gave rise to 500,000 to 600,000 cDNA molecules. TCRdb used MiXCR to reprocess the PCR reads, holding one entry per CDR3 protein. The sample records 600,000 to 700,000 distinct CDR3 sequences, 55% to 60% being singletons. This rearrangement joins TRBV15 to TRBJ2-3, with 15 positions matching TRBD2. The clonotype was recovered from a girl aged 2 to 10 with multiple sclerosis. The sample was blood. The CDR3: CATSRGGTSGRSTDTQYF. CDR3 coding DNA: TGTGCCACCAGCAGAGGGGGGACTAGCGGGAGGTCAACAGATACGCAGTATTTT.